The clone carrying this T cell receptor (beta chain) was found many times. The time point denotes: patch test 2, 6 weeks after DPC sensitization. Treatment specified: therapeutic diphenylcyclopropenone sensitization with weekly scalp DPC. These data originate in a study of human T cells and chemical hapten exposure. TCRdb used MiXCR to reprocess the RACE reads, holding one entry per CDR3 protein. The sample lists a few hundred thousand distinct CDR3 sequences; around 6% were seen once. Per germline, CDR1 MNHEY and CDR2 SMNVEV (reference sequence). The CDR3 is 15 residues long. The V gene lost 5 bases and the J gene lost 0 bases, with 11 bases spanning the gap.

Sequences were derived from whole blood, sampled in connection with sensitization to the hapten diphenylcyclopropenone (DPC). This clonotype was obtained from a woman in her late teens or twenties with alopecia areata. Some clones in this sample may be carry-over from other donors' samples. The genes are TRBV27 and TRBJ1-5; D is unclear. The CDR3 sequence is CASSQTVYSNQPQHF. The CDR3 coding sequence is TGTGCCAGCAGTCAGACTGTCTATAGCAATCAGCCCCAGCATTTT.